This T cell receptor beta chain was observed in a study of T cell repertoires in cytomegalovirus infection. Turning to the study itself: An indication of both CMV infection and matching HLA type came from public TCR beta signatures. Findings of the study overall: Carriers of CMV and the relevant HLA type were discriminated by public TCR beta frequency. Dominating the ex vivo response were HLA-C-restricted CMV-specific TCR beta clonotypes.

The CDR3 runs 15 residues. The ends lost 7 bases at V and 0 bases at J; junction bases unmatched: 4. CDR1 and CDR2 (germline): MNHNS, SASEGT. In its sample, this clonotype was seen many times. The antigen is undetermined. TCRdb reprocessed the reads via MiXCR and lists one record per CDR3 protein. Found here are about 900,000 distinct CDR3 sequences, less than 40% of them singletons; the top ten hold around 15%. V gene TRBV6-1 combines with J gene TRBJ2-1; 9 nucleotides agree with TRBD1. Specimen: cultured CD8+ T cells from PBMCs, collected from culture after CMV antigen stimulation. The source of this sequence is a human donor in good health (CMV status not recorded). Some clones in this sample may be carry-over from other donors' samples. This chain's CDR3 is CASTLQGASYNEQFF. As DNA, the CDR3 is TGTGCCAGCACCCTACAGGGGGCCTCCTACAATGAGCAGTTCTTC.